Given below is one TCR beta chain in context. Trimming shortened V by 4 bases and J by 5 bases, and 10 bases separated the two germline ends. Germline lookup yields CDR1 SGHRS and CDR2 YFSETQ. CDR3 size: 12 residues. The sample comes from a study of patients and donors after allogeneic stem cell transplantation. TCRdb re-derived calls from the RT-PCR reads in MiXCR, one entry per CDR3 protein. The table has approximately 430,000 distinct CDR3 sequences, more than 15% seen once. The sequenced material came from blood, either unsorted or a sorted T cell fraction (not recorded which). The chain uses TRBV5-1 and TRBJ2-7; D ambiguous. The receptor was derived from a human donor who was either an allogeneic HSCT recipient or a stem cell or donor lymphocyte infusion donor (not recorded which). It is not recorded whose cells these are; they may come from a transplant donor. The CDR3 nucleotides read TGCGCCAGCAGCGCAGGACGGAACGAGCAGTACTTC. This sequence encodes CASSAGRNEQYF.